These 27 T cell receptor beta chains came from one sample sequenced in a study of CXCR3-negative and CXCR3-positive naive CD8 T cells. Their cognate antigens are unknown. UMI-labeled 5' RACE TRB cDNA libraries were prepared from the cells. TCRdb re-called the 5' RACE reads; one entry per CDR3 protein, DNA not given. The sample has 110,000 or so distinct CDR3 sequences, and its top ten clones hold about 0.34%. Findings and caveats of the study: In CXCR3-positive naive cells, the TRB CDR3s were more hydrophobic than in CXCR3-negative naive cells.

Source material: naive CXCR3+ CD8+ T cells from blood. Subset defined: CD45RO-CCR7+CD27+CD95- naive CD8+ T cells expressing CXCR3 (TNR3+). These receptors all stem from a human donor in good health. Some clones in this sample may be carry-over from other donors' samples.

The rearrangement uses TRBV4-3 and TRBJ2-7; the D call of TRBD1 rests on TCRdb alone, since no DNA is present to check it. The germline V gene has CDR1 LGHNA and CDR2 YSLEER. This CDR3 is built from 14 residues. The CDR3 loop is CASSQDREGYEQYF.

The chain joins TRBV7-9 to TRBJ2-7; TCRdb designates TRBD2, a call that cannot be tested without DNA. CDR3 length: 12 amino acids. The germline V gene has CDR1 SEHNR and CDR2 FQNEAQ (reference sequence). The CDR3 here is CASSFSQYEQYF.

This chain joins TRBV10-3 and TRBJ2-1; TCRdb picks TRBD2, but there is no DNA to check that call. The CDR3 has 16 amino acids. CDR1 is ENHRY and CDR2 is SYGVKD in the germline V gene. CDR3 residues: CAISEIGRGGLVEQFF.

The chain links TRBV29-1 to TRBJ2-7; TCRdb selects TRBD2, and the lack of DNA leaves this call unchecked. The germline CDR1 and CDR2 sequences are SQVTM and ANQGSEA. The CDR3 spans 14 residues. The CDR3 protein is CSVEFPSGSYEQYF.

V is TRBV20-1 and J is TRBJ2-7; with no DNA, the TCRdb D assignment of TRBD1 cannot be verified. Germline CDR1 reads DFQATT; CDR2 reads SNEGSKA (reference sequence). The CDR3 extends over 16 amino acids. The CDR3 sequence: CSAPAPFPAGSYEQYF.

The chain uses TRBV7-2 and TRBJ2-7; checking the TCRdb D call of TRBD1 is not possible without DNA. The CDR3 sequence is 11 residues long. Looked up from germline, CDR1 is SGHTA and CDR2 is FQGNSA. The CDR3 is CASRGGYEQYF.

The chain has TRBV13 and TRBJ1-5. Germline V gene lookup returns CDR1 PRHDT and CDR2 FYEKMQ (reference sequence). The CDR3 has 14 residues. CDR3 sequence reads: CASSSRNLNQPQHF.

The gene calls are TRBV12-3 or TRBV12-4 and TRBJ2-2. This CDR3 is built from 12 residues. The CDR3 sequence is CASSLVTGELFF.

The chain couples TRBV29-1 to TRBJ2-7; TCRdb picks TRBD1, but there is no DNA to check that call. Germline V CDR1 and CDR2: SQVTM, ANQGSEA. The CDR3 spans 13 residues. CDR3 amino acids: CSVRDRGSYEQYF.

This CDR3 reads CSVEDPGRSTEAFF. The rearrangement links TRBV29-1 to TRBJ1-1. Germline CDR1 and CDR2: SQVTM and ANQGSEA. The CDR3 spans 14 residues. The whole variable domain, remainder taken from reference TRBV29-1 and TRBJ1-1, is SAVISQKPSRDICQRGTSLTIQCQVDSQVTMMFWYRQQPGQSLTLIATANQGSEATYESGFVIDKFPISRPNLTFSTLTVSNMSPEDSSIYLCSVEDPGRSTEAFFGQGTRLTVV.

This chain links TRBV7-9 with TRBJ2-7; TCRdb's D gene call, TRBD2, goes unchecked for lack of DNA. The germline V gene has CDR1 SEHNR and CDR2 FQNEAQ (reference sequence). This CDR3 is 15 amino acids long. This chain's CDR3 is CASSRGTSGRGEQYF.

The chain carries TRBV3-1 and TRBJ2-1; the D call from TCRdb, TRBD2, cannot be confirmed without DNA. Germline-derived CDR1 and CDR2 are LGHDT and YNNKEL (reference sequence). This CDR3 has 14 amino acids. The CDR3 spells CASSQVLGADEQFF.

The CDR3 is CASSPRAGGTSSYNEQFF. The chain recombines TRBV18 with TRBJ2-1; the TRBD2 assignment by TCRdb is unverifiable without DNA. This CDR3 is 18 amino acids long. The germline V gene has CDR1 KGHSH and CDR2 LQKENI.

The chain employs TRBV3-1 and TRBJ2-5; TCRdb reports TRBD2, a call that lacks DNA to check it against. Germline CDR1 and CDR2: LGHDT and YNNKEL (reference sequence). The CDR3 has 14 amino acids. CDR3 residues: CASSQVGEQETQYF.

The chain links TRBV7-9 to TRBJ1-5; lacking DNA, the TRBD1 call made by TCRdb goes unchecked. Per germline, CDR1 SEHNR and CDR2 FQNEAQ (reference sequence). The CDR3 is made up of 14 amino acids. The CDR3 spells CASSLVGGNQPQHF.

V is TRBV7-9 and J is TRBJ2-7; no DNA is available, so the TRBD1 call from TCRdb remains unchecked. The CDR3 sequence is 14 residues long. CDR1 is SEHNR and CDR2 is FQNEAQ in the germline V gene (reference sequence). CDR3 in amino acids: CASEGLPGAYEQYF.

This sequence joins TRBV5-1 and TRBJ2-7. The germline V gene has CDR1 SGHRS and CDR2 YFSETQ. This CDR3 has 14 amino acids. CDR3 residues: CASSLVGNSYEQYF.

The chain has TRBV2 and TRBJ1-1. The CDR3 has 11 amino acids. Germline values: CDR1 SNHLY, CDR2 FYNNEI. CDR3: CASRVGTEAFF.

The rearrangement joins TRBV7-3 to TRBJ1-6; TCRdb lists TRBD1, though no DNA is available to test this call. This CDR3 spans 15 amino acids. Germline values: CDR1 SGHTA, CDR2 FQGTGA. The CDR3 sequence is CASSLRAQGGSPLHF.

The CDR3: CASSESPNSYNEQFF. V is TRBV10-2 and J is TRBJ2-1. Germline values: CDR1 WSHSY, CDR2 SAAADI. The CDR3 is made up of 15 amino acids.

This chain links TRBV7-9 with TRBJ2-5; TCRdb lists TRBD1, though no DNA is available to test this call. The CDR3 totals 13 residues. Germline assignment: CDR1 SEHNR and CDR2 FQNEAQ (reference sequence). This CDR3 reads CASSLTGSETQYF.

The rearrangement uses TRBV7-6 and TRBJ1-1; TCRdb gives TRBD1 as the D gene, but with no DNA this cannot be confirmed. The CDR3 totals 16 residues. The germline CDR1 and CDR2 sequences are SGHVS and FNYEAQ. This chain's CDR3 is CASSPAPQGLNTEAFF.

The gene calls are TRBV5-6 and TRBJ2-7; there is no DNA to check the TCRdb D call of TRBD1. This CDR3 has 16 amino acids. Germline CDR1 reads SGHDT; CDR2 reads YYEEEE. The CDR3 loop is CASSGVRTGEYYEQYF.

The CDR3 spells CAITEKETFNEQFF. The rearrangement links TRBV10-3 to TRBJ2-1. This CDR3 is 14 amino acids long. The germline V gene encodes CDR1 ENHRY and CDR2 SYGVKD.

This chain joins TRBV29-1 and TRBJ2-7; the TCRdb call, TRBD1, lacks DNA for checking. This CDR3 comprises 21 residues. Germline CDR1 reads SQVTM; CDR2 reads ANQGSEA. The CDR3 here is CSVEGGRDRNRLPILFSEQYF.

V usage is TRBV10-3 and J usage is TRBJ2-1. The CDR3 consists of 11 residues. The germline CDR1 and CDR2 sequences are ENHRY and SYGVKD. CDR3 loop: CAISESNEQFF.

The V call is TRBV7-9, the J call TRBJ2-1; the TCRdb call, TRBD2, lacks DNA for checking. This CDR3 is built from 14 residues. Germline V gene sequence: CDR1 SEHNR, CDR2 FQNEAQ (reference sequence). The CDR3 protein is CASSPPGLANEQFF.